This TCR beta chain originates from a study of cytomegalovirus exposure and HLA in healthy donors. The CDR3 runs to 15 residues. Germline values: CDR1 SGDLS, CDR2 YYNGEE. With 60 Vbeta and 13 Jbeta primers, the PCR was carried out. Assay: immunoSEQ multiplex PCR; the TCRdb copy retains only in-frame clones and omits some. The data hold about 160,000 clones, with 82% observed a single time. This clone was observed once. Its antigen is undetermined. Its ends do not fully match the called genes, so a read error is possible. Findings and limits, study-wide: When the data were analyzed later, several of the most significant clusters appeared to be linked to common viral pathogens.

The sequenced sample was PBMCs. The TCR originated in a male donor in good health and CMV-seronegative. The J gene is TRBJ2-1, the V gene TRBV9, with 7 bases lining up with TRBD2. DNA of the CDR3: TGTGCCAGCAGCCCATGGAGTAGCGGGTTAAATGAGCAGCTCTTC. As protein: CASSPWSSGLNEQLF.